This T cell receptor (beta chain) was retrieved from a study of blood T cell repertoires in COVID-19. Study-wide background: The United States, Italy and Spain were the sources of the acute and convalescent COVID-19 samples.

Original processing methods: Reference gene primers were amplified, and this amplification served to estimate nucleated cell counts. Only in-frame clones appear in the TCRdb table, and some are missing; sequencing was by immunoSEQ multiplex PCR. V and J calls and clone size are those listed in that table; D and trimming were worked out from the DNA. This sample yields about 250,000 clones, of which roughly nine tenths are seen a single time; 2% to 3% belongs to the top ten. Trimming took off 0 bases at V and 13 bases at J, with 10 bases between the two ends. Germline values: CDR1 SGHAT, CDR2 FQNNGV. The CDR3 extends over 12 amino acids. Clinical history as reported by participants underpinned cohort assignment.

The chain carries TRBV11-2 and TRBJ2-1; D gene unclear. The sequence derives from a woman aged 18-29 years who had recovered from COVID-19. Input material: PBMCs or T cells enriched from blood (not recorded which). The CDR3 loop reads CASSLEAGPQFF. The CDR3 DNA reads TGTGCCAGCAGCTTAGAGGCAGGCCCACAGTTCTTC.